The next 4 T cell receptor beta chains were all read from a single sample in a study of CD8+CD57+ T cells in acquired aplastic anemia. Previously, flow cytometry had revealed CD8+CD57+ cell expansion in the patients chosen for sequencing. TCR beta VDJ and CDR3 were profiled, and genomic DNA was the template. TCRdb re-called the reads with MiXCR, one entry per CDR3 protein. The sample yields around 200,000 distinct CDR3 sequences, more than 60% seen once. Input material: sorted CD4+, CD8+, or CD8+CD57+ T cells (not recorded which) from PBMCs. Receptors were obtained from a human donor with aplastic anemia.

This clonotype came up many times. This chain connects TRBV6-1 to TRBJ1-6; 7 bases map to TRBD1. Losses at the gene ends were 6 bases for V and 10 bases for J; bases not matched to a gene: 12. CDR1 and CDR2 (germline): MNHNS, SASEGT. The CDR3 covers 15 residues. CDR3 loop: CASSLRQGKWSPLHF. CDR3 coding DNA: TGTGCCAGCAGCCTCCGACAGGGTAAATGGTCACCCCTCCACTTT.

The CDR3 DNA reads as TGCAGTGTGCGGGAGGGCCAAGAGACCCAGTACTTC. This translates into CSVREGQETQYF. The chain has TRBV20-1 and TRBJ2-5; 9 bases match TRBD2. V was clipped by 7 bases and J by 1 base; unmatched bases: 1. CDR1 DFQATT and CDR2 SNEGSKA come from the germline V gene (reference sequence). This CDR3 spans 12 amino acids.

This rearrangement joins TRBV19 to TRBJ1-6; 8 bases map to TRBD1. J lost 9 bases, V lost 5 bases, and 6 bases had no gene match. The CDR3 loop spans 14 amino acids. Looked up from germline, CDR1 is LNHDA and CDR2 is SQIVND (reference sequence). The DNA for the CDR3 is TGTGCCAGTAGTGGGGGACAGGAGTTTTCACCCCTCCACTTT. Amino acids: CASSGGQEFSPLHF.

This clonotype was counted only a few times. The chain joins TRBV11-2 to TRBJ2-3, with D unresolved. This CDR3 is built from 12 residues. Per the germline V gene, CDR1 is SGHAT and CDR2 is FQNNGV. The ends were cut back, 8 bases at V and 5 bases at J, with 11 bases in the middle. CDR3 bases: TGTGCCAGCGGTTTGGACGGAGATACGCAGTATTTT. It codes for CASGLDGDTQYF.